A few counts support the clone carrying this T cell receptor beta chain. This entry comes from a study of T cell responses to AZD1222 COVID-19 vaccine. This table comes from immunoSEQ multiplex PCR, and its TCRdb copy is limited to in-frame clones, with some not included. Of about 210,000 clones in the sample, roughly 94% are singletons; the top ten hold 1.7%. The sample consisted of peripheral blood, taken 28 days after the second dose of the MenACWY control vaccine. The TCR originated in an adult who received the MenACWY meningococcal vaccine as a control.

DNA for the CDR3: TGTGCCAGCTCTCTGGACAGAAACACTGAAGCTTTCTTT. Its protein product is CASSLDRNTEAFF. This chain uses TRBV18 with TRBJ1-1; possible D gene TRBD1, 6 bases. V dropped 6 bases and J dropped 2 bases, with 10 bases sitting between them. The CDR3 covers 13 residues. CDR1 KGHSH and CDR2 LQKENI come from the germline V gene.